This T cell receptor beta chain was sequenced during a study of cytomegalovirus exposure and HLA in healthy donors. For the study at large: Inside one of the first data releases sat about 85 million unique TCRs taken from HLA-typed donors. Study-wide results and limits: Using the classifier, cytomegalovirus status was reportedly diagnosed with high specificity and sensitivity. Overall, approximately 150 TCR beta chains were annotated as cytomegalovirus-associated.

With 60 Vbeta and 13 Jbeta primers, the PCR was carried out. Only in-frame clones appear in the TCRdb table, and some are missing; sequencing was by immunoSEQ multiplex PCR. The table includes 250,000 or so clones, around 90% detected once. The CDR3 loop spans 14 amino acids. Trimming shortened V by 3 bases and J by 1 base, and 7 bases separated the two germline ends. Germline values: CDR1 LNHNV, CDR2 YYDKDF (reference sequence). As concerns this clone: Its antigen is unidentified.

Each donor was nominally healthy when sampled (though unrecorded immune exposures were likely). This chain links TRBV15 with TRBJ2-1; D might be TRBD2 (5 bases). This clonotype was sampled from a girl aged 2-10 years in good health and CMV-seronegative. The sequenced sample was PBMCs. CDR3 sequence (DNA): TGTGCCACCAGCAGCGGGGTTTCCTACAATGAGCAGTTCTTC. This sequence encodes CATSSGVSYNEQFF.